This TCR beta chain was sequenced during a study of blood T cell repertoires in COVID-19. Study context: Whether acute or convalescent, the COVID-19 samples came from the United States, Italy and Spain.

Patients of the Seattle cohort, enrolled during active infection, were followed longitudinally. Germline values: CDR1 SGHTA, CDR2 FQGNSA. V was cut by 5 bases and J by 4 bases, with 14 bases left in between. This CDR3 region has 15 residues. Sequencing was performed with immunoSEQ multiplex PCR; in TCRdb, only in-frame clones are kept and a portion is missing. The repertoire has around 180,000 clones, about 81% of them found once; the top ten carry around 11%. The chain carries TRBV7-2 and TRBJ2-2; weak D call: TRBD1 (5 bases). This TCR derives from an elderly woman with COVID-19, enrolled during active disease. The sequencing input was peripheral blood. The CDR3 DNA reads TGTGCCAGCAGCCCGCAGGGCGTGGGCACCGGGGAGCTGTTTTTT. Its translation is CASSPQGVGTGELFF.